What follows describes a single T cell receptor (beta chain). Measured with immunoSEQ multiplex PCR; TCRdb has only the in-frame clones, and not every one. Here the sample spans over 130,000 clones, roughly 87% being singletons. This specimen belongs to a study of blood T cell repertoires in COVID-19. Germline assignment: CDR1 KGHSH and CDR2 LQKENI. The trim removed 3 bases at V and 4 bases at J, leaving 4 bases unmatched. The CDR3 is 15 amino acids. This receptor was obtained from a woman aged 55-75 years with active or convalescent COVID-19. The chain recombines TRBV18 with TRBJ1-3, with TRBD1 identical over 9 bases. The sample was peripheral blood. CDR3 sequence (DNA): TGTGCCAGCTCACCTAACAGGGGGCACGGAAACACCATATATTTT. Protein: CASSPNRGHGNTIYF.